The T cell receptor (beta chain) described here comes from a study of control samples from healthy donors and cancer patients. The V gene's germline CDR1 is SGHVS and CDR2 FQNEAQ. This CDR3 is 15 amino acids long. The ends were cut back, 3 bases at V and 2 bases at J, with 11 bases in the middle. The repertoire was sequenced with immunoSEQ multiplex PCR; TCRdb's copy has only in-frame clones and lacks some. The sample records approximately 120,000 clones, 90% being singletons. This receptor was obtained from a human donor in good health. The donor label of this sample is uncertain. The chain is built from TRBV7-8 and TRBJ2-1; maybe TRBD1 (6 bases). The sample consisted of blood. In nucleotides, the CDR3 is TGTGCCAGCAGCTTTAGGACAGTTACCTACAATGAGCAGTTCTTC. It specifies CASSFRTVTYNEQFF.